Below are 19 T cell receptor beta chains sequenced from a single sample in a study of blood T cell repertoires in COVID-19. This table comes from immunoSEQ multiplex PCR, and its TCRdb copy is limited to in-frame clones, with some not included. The sample comprises roughly 100,000 clones, around 74% of which are singletons, and roughly a fifth rests with the top ten. Input material: peripheral blood. Source of these receptors: a woman aged 70 to 79 with acute or convalescent COVID-19.

The V and J genes are TRBV5-5 and TRBJ2-5; D gene ambiguous. Per the germline V gene, CDR1 is SGHKS and CDR2 is YYEKEE (reference sequence). This CDR3 contains 14 residues. The V end lost 0 bases, the J end lost 5 bases, and 11 bases lay between the germline ends. CDR3 region: CASSLASTWETQYF. The DNA for the CDR3 is TGTGCCAGCAGCTTGGCGTCAACTTGGGAGACCCAGTACTTC. Using reference TRBV5-5 and TRBJ2-5 for the parts outside the CDR3, the full variable domain is DAGVTQSPTHLIKTRGQQVTLRCSPISGHKSVSWYQQVLGQGPQFIFQYYEKEERGRGNFPDRFSARQFPNYSSELNVNALLLGDSALYLCASSLASTWETQYFGPGTRLLVL.

The chain carries TRBV7-2 and TRBJ2-5; D possibly corresponds to TRBD1 (6 bases). Trimming took 4 bases from V and 6 from J, leaving 12 bases between them. Germline lookup yields CDR1 SGHTA and CDR2 FQGNSA. This CDR3 spans 13 amino acids. The CDR3 sequence: CASSWGHTQTQYF. CDR3 nucleotides: TGTGCCAGCAGCTGGGGACACACACAGACCCAGTACTTC.

V usage is TRBV7-2 and J usage is TRBJ2-7; no firm D call. V was shortened by 1 base and J by 1 base, with 5 bases between the two germline ends. Germline assignment: CDR1 SGHTA and CDR2 FQGNSA. The CDR3 contains 13 residues. CDR3 protein: CASSLVQSYEQYF. CDR3 nucleotide sequence: TGTGCCAGCAGCTTAGTCCAGTCCTACGAGCAGTACTTC.

This clone was recorded once. The same CDR3 also results from other DNA sequences found in this sample. The V gene is TRBV19, the J gene TRBJ2-3; D unclear. V shed 6 bases and J shed 5 bases, with 9 bases lying between them. Germline loops: CDR1 LNHDA, CDR2 SQIVND (reference sequence). The CDR3 runs to 12 residues. In DNA, the CDR3 is TGTGCCAGTAGACTGTCTGGAGATACGCAGTATTTT. Translated: CASRLSGDTQYF.

This chain joins TRBV3-1 (or the pseudogene TRBV3-2) and TRBJ1-2; D perhaps matches TRBD1 (5 bases). V dropped 2 bases and J dropped 4 bases, with 11 bases sitting between them. Germline V gene lookup returns CDR1 LGHDT and CDR2 YNNKEL (reference sequence). The CDR3 is made up of 14 amino acids. The CDR3, as DNA: TGTGCCAGCAGCCAAATACAGGCTAGCTATGGCTACACCTTC. Protein sequence: CASSQIQASYGYTF.

This clone was seen once. The V and J genes are TRBV6-2 or TRBV6-3 and TRBJ1-4; D is perhaps TRBD1 (6 bases). CDR1 is MNHEY and CDR2 is SVGEGT in the germline V gene. The CDR3 sequence is 16 residues long. With 6 bases removed from V and 4 bases from J, the gap between germline ends came to 18 bases. The CDR3 region has the DNA TGTGCCAGCAGCCCTACCGGGACACCTTATAATGAAAAACTGTTTTTT. It translates to CASSPTGTPYNEKLFF.

This clone has only a few counts. The V and J genes are TRBV3-1 (or the pseudogene TRBV3-2) and TRBJ1-5; unclear D gene. V was clipped by 2 bases and J by 2 bases, with 10 bases between them. Germline CDR1 is LGHDT and CDR2 is YNNKEL (reference sequence). The CDR3 runs to 15 residues. The chain's CDR3 is CASSQTGIGNQPQHF. Here the CDR3 DNA reads TGTGCCAGCAGCCAAACGGGGATTGGCAATCAGCCCCAGCATTTT.

The chain carries TRBV25-1 and TRBJ2-7, with D possibly TRBD2 on 6 matching bases. Trimming pared 2 bases from V and 5 bases from J, leaving 16 bases between. The CDR3 is made up of 15 amino acids. Germline CDR1 MGHDK, CDR2 SYGVNS. The CDR3 is CASSEPGPREHEQYF. In nucleotides, the CDR3 is TGTGCCAGCAGTGAACCGGGACCCCGGGAGCACGAGCAGTACTTC.

This clone was recorded once. The chain uses TRBV24-1 and TRBJ2-6, with D possibly TRBD2 on 6 matching bases. V shed 1 base and J shed 4 bases, with 16 bases lying between them. Germline lookup yields CDR1 KGHDR and CDR2 SFDVKD. The CDR3 is 18 residues long. CDR3 residues: CATSDLGPAGFGANVLTF. In nucleotides, the CDR3 is TGTGCCACCAGTGATTTAGGGCCTGCGGGGTTCGGGGCCAACGTCCTGACTTTC.

In nucleotides, the CDR3 is TGTGCCAGCAGCGCGGGACAGGGCCTATCACCCCTCCACTTT. Residues: CASSAGQGLSPLHF. V gene TRBV3-1 (or the pseudogene TRBV3-2) combines with J gene TRBJ1-6; TRBD1 agrees at 9 bases. The V segment lost 5 bases and the J segment 10 bases; nucleotides outside the gene matches: 6. The germline V gene encodes CDR1 LGHDT and CDR2 YNNKEL (reference sequence). CDR3 length: 14 amino acids.

This chain connects TRBV6-5 to TRBJ2-6; 7 nucleotides align to TRBD1. This CDR3 has 15 residues. The V and J ends lost 6 bases and 2 bases, in that order; junction bases with no gene match: 4. Germline loops: CDR1 MNHEY, CDR2 SVGAGI. Here the CDR3 DNA reads TGTGCCAGCAGGCTGACAGGGACTGGGGCCAACGTCCTGACTTTC. Translating gives CASRLTGTGANVLTF.

The DNA for the CDR3 is TGTGCCAGCGGGAGACTTAGCACAGATACGCAGTATTTT. This codes for CASGRLSTDTQYF. This sequence joins TRBV27 and TRBJ2-3, with D possibly TRBD2 on 5 matching bases. Germline CDR1 reads MNHEY; CDR2 reads SMNVEV (reference sequence). V dropped 8 bases and J dropped 0 bases, with 9 bases sitting between them. The CDR3 runs 13 residues.

This clone was counted a single time. Here the CDR3 reads CASSYVDRGNGYTF. CDR3 DNA: TGTGCCAGCAGTTACGTCGACAGGGGTAATGGCTACACCTTC. The chain is built from TRBV6-5 and TRBJ1-2; 8 bases match TRBD1. V was pared by 2 bases and J by 6 bases, with 5 bases of the junction left unmatched. CDR1 and CDR2 from the germline V gene are MNHEY and SVGAGI. There are 14 residues in the CDR3.

This chain joins TRBV28 and TRBJ2-4; TRBD1 aligns across 7 bases. Germline values: CDR1 MDHEN, CDR2 SYDVKM. CDR3 length equals 16 residues. Trimming removed 7 bases from V and 5 bases from J; junction bases left unmatched: 14. Here the CDR3 DNA reads TGTGCCAGCACCCCCCCCACACAGGGGTCCCAAAACATTCAGTACTTC. It codes for CASTPPTQGSQNIQYF.

The V and J genes are TRBV30 and TRBJ2-7, with 9 nucleotides matching TRBD2. J was trimmed by 4 bases and V by 7 bases; bases with no gene match: 23. This CDR3 is 18 amino acids long. In germline, CDR1 is GTSNPN, CDR2 SVGIG (reference sequence). The CDR3 nucleotides are TGTGCCTCGAGGGGCGCTAGCGGGGAGGGGCACTTATTGTACGAGCAGTACTTC. Translation: CASRGASGEGHLLYEQYF.

V is TRBV5-5 and J is TRBJ1-2, with D possibly matching TRBD1 (5 bases). V lost 1 base and J lost 4, with 17 bases in between. Germline assignment: CDR1 SGHKS and CDR2 YYEKEE (reference sequence). The CDR3 runs 16 residues. CDR3 nucleotides: TGTGCCAGCAGCTTGCAGTTGGAGCAGGGTGGCTATGGCTACACCTTC. Protein product: CASSLQLEQGGYGYTF.

This clone was seen a single time. This chain uses TRBV7-9 with TRBJ1-5; the D is unclear. Per the germline V gene, CDR1 is SEHNR and CDR2 is FQNEAQ (reference sequence). There are 13 residues in the CDR3. Trimming pared 5 bases from V and 4 bases from J, leaving 9 bases between. CDR3 DNA: TGTGCCAGCAGCGTCGACGGGAATCAGCCCCAGCATTTT. Translated, it gives CASSVDGNQPQHF.

This sequence joins TRBV9 and TRBJ2-6, with D possibly being TRBD2 (7 bases). Trimming pared 1 base from V and 2 bases from J, leaving 22 bases between. CDR3 size: 20 residues. The V gene's germline CDR1 is SGDLS and CDR2 YYNGEE. CDR3 coding DNA: TGTGCCAGCAGCGTATGGAAGGGGGGGGACCCCGAGCCTGGGGCCAACGTCCTGACTTTC. This gives the protein CASSVWKGGDPEPGANVLTF.

V is TRBV12-3 or TRBV12-4 and J is TRBJ1-1; D gene ambiguous. V was clipped by 3 bases and J by 3 bases, with 8 bases between them. The CDR3 has 13 residues. CDR3 nucleotides: TGTGCCAGCAGTTTTTCCATAGACACTGAAGCTTTCTTT. It codes for CASSFSIDTEAFF.